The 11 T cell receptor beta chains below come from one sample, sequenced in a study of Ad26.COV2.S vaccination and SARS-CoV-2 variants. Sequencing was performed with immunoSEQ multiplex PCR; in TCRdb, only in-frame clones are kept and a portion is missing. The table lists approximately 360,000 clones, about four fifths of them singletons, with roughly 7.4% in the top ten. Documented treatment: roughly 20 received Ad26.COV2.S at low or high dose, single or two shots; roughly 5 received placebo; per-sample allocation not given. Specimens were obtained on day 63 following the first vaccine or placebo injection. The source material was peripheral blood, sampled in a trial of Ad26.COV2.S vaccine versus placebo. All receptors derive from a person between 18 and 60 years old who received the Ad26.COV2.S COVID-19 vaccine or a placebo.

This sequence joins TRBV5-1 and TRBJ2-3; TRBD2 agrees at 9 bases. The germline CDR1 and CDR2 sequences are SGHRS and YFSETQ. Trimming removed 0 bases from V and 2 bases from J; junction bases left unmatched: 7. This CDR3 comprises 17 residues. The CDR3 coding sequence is TGCGCCAGCAGCTTGGCTCGGCGGGAGGGCCACACAGATACGCAGTATTTT. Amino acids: CASSLARREGHTDTQYF.

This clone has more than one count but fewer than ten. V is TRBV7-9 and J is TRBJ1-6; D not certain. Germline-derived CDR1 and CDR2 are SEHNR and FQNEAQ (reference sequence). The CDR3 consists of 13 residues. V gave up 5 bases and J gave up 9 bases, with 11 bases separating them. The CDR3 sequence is CASSALAASPLHF. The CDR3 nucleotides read TGTGCCAGCAGCGCCCTGGCGGCTTCACCCCTCCACTTT. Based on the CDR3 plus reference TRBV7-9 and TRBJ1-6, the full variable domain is DTGVSQNPRHKITKRGQNVTFRCDPISEHNRLYWYRQTLGQGPEFLTYFQNEAQLEKSRLLSDRFSAERPKGSFSTLEIQRTEQGDSAMYLCASSALAASPLHFGNGTRLTVT.

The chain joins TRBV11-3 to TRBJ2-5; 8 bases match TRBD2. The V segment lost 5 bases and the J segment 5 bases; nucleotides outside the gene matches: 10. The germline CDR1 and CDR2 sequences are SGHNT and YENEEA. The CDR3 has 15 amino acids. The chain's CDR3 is CASSDSAGAGETQYF. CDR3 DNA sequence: TGTGCCAGCAGCGACTCAGCGGGAGCCGGGGAGACCCAGTACTTC.

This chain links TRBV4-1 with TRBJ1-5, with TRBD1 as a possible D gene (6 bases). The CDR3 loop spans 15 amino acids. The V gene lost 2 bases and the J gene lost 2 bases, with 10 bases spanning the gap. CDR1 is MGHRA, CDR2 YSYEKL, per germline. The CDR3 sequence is CASSQQGLGNQPQHF. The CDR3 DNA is TGCGCCAGCAGCCAACAGGGGTTGGGCAATCAGCCCCAGCATTTT.

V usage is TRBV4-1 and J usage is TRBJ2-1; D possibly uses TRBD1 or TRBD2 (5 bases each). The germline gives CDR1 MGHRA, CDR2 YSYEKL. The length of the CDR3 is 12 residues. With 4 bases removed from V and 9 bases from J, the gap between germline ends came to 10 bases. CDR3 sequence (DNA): TGCGCCAGCAGCCGAGGGGAGAGTGAGCAGTTCTTC. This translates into CASSRGESEQFF.

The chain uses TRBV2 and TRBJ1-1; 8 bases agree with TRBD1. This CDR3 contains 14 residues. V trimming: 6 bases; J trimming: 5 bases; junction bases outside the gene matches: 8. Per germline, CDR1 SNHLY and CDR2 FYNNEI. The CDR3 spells CASREQGVTTEAFF. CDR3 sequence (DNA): TGTGCCAGCAGGGAACAGGGGGTGACTACTGAAGCTTTCTTT.

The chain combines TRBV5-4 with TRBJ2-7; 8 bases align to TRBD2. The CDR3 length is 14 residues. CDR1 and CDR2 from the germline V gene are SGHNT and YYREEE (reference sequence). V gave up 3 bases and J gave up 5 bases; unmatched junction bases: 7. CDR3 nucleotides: TGTGCCAGCAGCTCTTGGCGGGAGGTCAACGAGCAGTACTTC. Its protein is CASSSWREVNEQYF.

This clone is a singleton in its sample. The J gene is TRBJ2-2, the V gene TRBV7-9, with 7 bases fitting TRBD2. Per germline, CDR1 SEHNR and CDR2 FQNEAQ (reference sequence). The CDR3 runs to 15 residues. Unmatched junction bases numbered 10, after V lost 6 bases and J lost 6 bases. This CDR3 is CASRFAGTNAGELFF. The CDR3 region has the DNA TGTGCCAGCAGGTTTGCCGGGACTAACGCCGGGGAGCTGTTTTTT.

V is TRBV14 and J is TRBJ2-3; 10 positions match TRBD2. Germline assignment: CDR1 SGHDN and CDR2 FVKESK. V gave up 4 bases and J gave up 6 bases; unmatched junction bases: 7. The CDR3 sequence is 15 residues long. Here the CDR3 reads CASSLSGRPGDTQYF. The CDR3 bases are TGTGCCAGCAGCCTTAGCGGGAGGCCGGGGGATACGCAGTATTTT.

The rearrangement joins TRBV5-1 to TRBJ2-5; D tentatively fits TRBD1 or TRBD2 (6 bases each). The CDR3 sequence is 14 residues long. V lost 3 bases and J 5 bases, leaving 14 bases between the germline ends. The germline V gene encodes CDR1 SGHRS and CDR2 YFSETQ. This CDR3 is CASSSEGGPETQYF. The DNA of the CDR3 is TGCGCCAGCAGCTCAGAAGGGGGGCCGGAGACCCAGTACTTC. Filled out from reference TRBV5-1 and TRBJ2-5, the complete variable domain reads KAGVTQTPRYLIKTRGQQVTLSCSPISGHRSVSWYQQTPGQGLQFLFEYFSETQRNKGNFPGRFSGRQFSNSRSEMNVSTLELGDSALYLCASSSEGGPETQYFGPGTRLLVL.

As DNA, the CDR3 is TGTGCCTGGAGTTGGGGAGCGGGAGGGCCAAGGGAGCAGTACTTC. Encoded protein: CAWSWGAGGPREQYF. The genes are TRBV30 and TRBJ2-7, with 10 bases aligning to TRBD2. In germline, CDR1 is GTSNPN, CDR2 SVGIG (reference sequence). This CDR3 is built from 15 residues. Germline trimming cut 2 bases from V and 7 bases from J; bases unmatched to any gene: 11.